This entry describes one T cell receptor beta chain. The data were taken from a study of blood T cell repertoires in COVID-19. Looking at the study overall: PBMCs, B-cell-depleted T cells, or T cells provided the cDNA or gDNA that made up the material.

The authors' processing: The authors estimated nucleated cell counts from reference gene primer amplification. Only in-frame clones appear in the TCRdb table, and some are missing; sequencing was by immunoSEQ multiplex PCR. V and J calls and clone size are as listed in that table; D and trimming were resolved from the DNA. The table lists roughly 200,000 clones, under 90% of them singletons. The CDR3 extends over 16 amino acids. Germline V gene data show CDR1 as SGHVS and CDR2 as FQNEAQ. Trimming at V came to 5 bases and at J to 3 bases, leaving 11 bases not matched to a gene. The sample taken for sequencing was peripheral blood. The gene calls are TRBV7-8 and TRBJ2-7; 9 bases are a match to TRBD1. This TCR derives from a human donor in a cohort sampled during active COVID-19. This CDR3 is CASSRGGTGLIYEQYF. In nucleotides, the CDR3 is TGTGCCAGCAGCCGAGGGGGGACAGGGTTAATCTACGAGCAGTACTTC.